One and the same sample provided the 10 T cell receptor beta chains below, sequenced in a study of cytomegalovirus exposure and HLA in healthy donors. The PCR had 60 Vbeta and 13 Jbeta primers. Sequenced by immunoSEQ multiplex PCR; TCRdb stores in-frame clones only, minus some. The table records about 130,000 clones, around four fifths of them present only once. Sequencing was carried out using PBMCs. These TCRs come from a woman in her thirties or forties in good health and CMV-seropositive.

The chain carries TRBV7-3 and TRBJ1-2, with D possibly being TRBD1 (5 bases). The V end was cut by 5 bases, the J end by 6 bases, with 16 bases between. CDR3 size: 14 residues. Germline CDR1 SGHTA, CDR2 FQGTGA. The CDR3 here is CASSPPGGGDGYTF. The CDR3 DNA reads as TGTGCCAGCAGCCCCCCCGGGGGAGGGGATGGCTACACCTTC.

CDR3 sequence: CAWRAGGLKTQYF. The CDR3 DNA is TGTGCCTGGAGGGCAGGGGGTTTAAAGACCCAGTACTTC. J is TRBJ2-5 and V is TRBV30; 7 bases are shared with TRBD1. The germline gives CDR1 GTSNPN, CDR2 SVGIG (reference sequence). V was clipped by 3 bases and J by 6 bases; unmatched bases: 7. This CDR3 is built from 13 residues.

The V call is TRBV7-6, the J call TRBJ2-3, with 12 bases aligning to TRBD2. The germline CDR1 and CDR2 sequences are SGHVS and FNYEAQ. Unmatched junction bases numbered 6, after V lost 4 bases and J lost 4 bases. This CDR3 region has 16 residues. CDR3 in amino acids: CASSSLAGGLSDTQYF. The CDR3, as DNA: TGTGCCAGCAGCTCCCTAGCGGGGGGGCTCTCAGATACGCAGTATTTT.

V is TRBV6-1 and J is TRBJ2-5, with D possibly matching TRBD1 (6 bases). With 8 bases removed from V and 2 bases from J, the gap between germline ends came to 15 bases. The CDR3 extends over 14 amino acids. The germline V gene has CDR1 MNHNS and CDR2 SASEGT. This CDR3 is CASVTGDNQETQYF. DNA for the CDR3: TGTGCCAGCGTGACAGGCGACAATCAAGAGACCCAGTACTTC.

The chain couples TRBV11-1 to TRBJ2-3; the match to TRBD2 covers 7 bases. Germline CDR1 SGHAT, CDR2 FQDESV (reference sequence). The CDR3 covers 17 residues. The ends lost 3 bases at V and 4 bases at J; junction bases unmatched: 13. This chain's CDR3 is CASSFPRVSSGPDTQYF. The CDR3, as DNA: TGTGCCAGCAGCTTTCCCCGTGTGAGTAGCGGGCCAGATACGCAGTATTTT.

This chain joins TRBV27 and TRBJ1-2, with TRBD1 as a possible D gene (5 bases). CDR3 length: 14 residues. CDR1 MNHEY and CDR2 SMNVEV come from the germline V gene (reference sequence). The V gene lost 5 bases and the J gene lost 7 bases, with 17 bases spanning the gap. This chain's CDR3 is CASSQGDLEGGYTF. The CDR3 DNA sequence: TGTGCCAGCAGTCAAGGGGACTTGGAGGGTGGCTACACCTTC.

This clone appeared a few times. Here the CDR3 reads CASLKSPGQGAGEQYF. CDR3 bases: TGTGCCAGCTTAAAGTCCCCGGGACAGGGGGCAGGCGAGCAGTACTTC. V and J are TRBV27 and TRBJ2-7; TRBD1 matches 12 bases. The V gene's germline CDR1 is MNHEY and CDR2 SMNVEV (reference sequence). With 8 bases clipped from V and 6 bases from J, the junction kept 14 bases outside the gene matches. This CDR3 has 16 residues.

This chain connects TRBV7-8 to TRBJ2-1, with 11 nucleotides matching TRBD2. Germline V gives CDR1 SGHVS, CDR2 FQNEAQ. CDR3 size: 15 residues. V shed 5 bases and J 4 bases; nucleotides not matched to a gene: 4. CDR3 protein: CASSKGLAEYNEQFF. The CDR3 DNA follows: TGTGCCAGCAGCAAGGGACTAGCGGAGTACAATGAGCAGTTCTTC.

The chain links TRBV9 to TRBJ1-1; TRBD1 agrees at 7 bases. The germline V gene encodes CDR1 SGDLS and CDR2 YYNGEE. The CDR3 contains 15 residues. The V and J ends lost 0 bases and 4 bases, in that order; junction bases with no gene match: 6. The CDR3 nucleotides are TGTGCCAGCAGCGTAGGCGGGACAGTTGGCACTGAAGCTTTCTTT. This translates into CASSVGGTVGTEAFF.

The V call is TRBV2, the J call TRBJ2-2; 9 bases are a match to TRBD2. The CDR3 spans 14 residues. Germline V CDR1 and CDR2: SNHLY, FYNNEI. V was pared by 9 bases and J by 5 bases, with 7 bases of the junction left unmatched. CDR3 protein: CARLSGGRTGELFF. CDR3 DNA sequence: TGTGCCAGACTTAGCGGGGGTAGGACCGGGGAGCTGTTTTTT.